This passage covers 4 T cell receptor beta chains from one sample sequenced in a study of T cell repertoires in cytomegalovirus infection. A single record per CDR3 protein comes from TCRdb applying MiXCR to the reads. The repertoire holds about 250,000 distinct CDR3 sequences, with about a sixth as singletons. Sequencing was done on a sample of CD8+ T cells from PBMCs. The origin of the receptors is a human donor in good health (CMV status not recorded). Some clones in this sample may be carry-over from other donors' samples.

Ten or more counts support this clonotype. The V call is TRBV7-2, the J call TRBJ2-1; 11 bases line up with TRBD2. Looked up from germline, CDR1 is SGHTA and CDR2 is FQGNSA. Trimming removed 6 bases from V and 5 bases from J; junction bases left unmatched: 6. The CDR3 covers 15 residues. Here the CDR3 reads CASSLRLAGHNEQFF. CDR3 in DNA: TGTGCCAGCAGTCTTAGACTAGCGGGGCACAATGAGCAGTTCTTC.

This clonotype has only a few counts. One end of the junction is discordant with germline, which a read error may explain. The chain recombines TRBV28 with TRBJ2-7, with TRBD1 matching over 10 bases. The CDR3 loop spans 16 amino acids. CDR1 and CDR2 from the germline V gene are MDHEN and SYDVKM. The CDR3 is CASGLGTGAPHYEQYF. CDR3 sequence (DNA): TGTGCCAGCGGTTTAGGGACAGGGGCACCCCACTACGAGCAGTACTTC.

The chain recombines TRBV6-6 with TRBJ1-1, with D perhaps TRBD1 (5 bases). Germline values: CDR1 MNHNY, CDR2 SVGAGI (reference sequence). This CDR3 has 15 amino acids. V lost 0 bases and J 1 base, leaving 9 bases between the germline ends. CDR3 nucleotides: TGTGCCAGCAGTTACTCGGCGGGGCCGAACACTGAAGCTTTCTTT. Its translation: CASSYSAGPNTEAFF.

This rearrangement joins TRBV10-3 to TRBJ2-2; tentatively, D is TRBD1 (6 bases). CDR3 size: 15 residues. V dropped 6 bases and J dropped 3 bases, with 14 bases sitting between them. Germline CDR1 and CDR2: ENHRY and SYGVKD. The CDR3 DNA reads TGTGCCATCAGCGCCGGGACAACTTACACCGGGGAGCTGTTTTTT. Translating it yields CAISAGTTYTGELFF.